This entry lists 21 T cell receptor beta chains sequenced from one sample in a study of Graves' ophthalmopathy and Graves' hyperthyroidism. Amplified material comprised TCR beta CDR3 regions derived from RNA transcripts. Investigators did first-round RT-PCR with HTBI primers, then second-round multiplex PCR. Via MiXCR, TCRdb re-called the multiplex PCR reads, giving one row per CDR3 protein. The sample includes about 23,000 distinct CDR3 sequences, nearly 50% seen only once; the top ten take 5% to 8.5%. Sequences were obtained from peripheral blood. These receptor sequences come from an adult woman with stable Graves' hyperthyroidism.

This clonotype was found many times. CDR3 in amino acids: CASSLPYADTQYF. For the CDR3, the DNA is TGTGCCAGCAGTTTACCTTATGCAGATACGCAGTATTTT. This chain joins TRBV27 and TRBJ2-3; D not certain. The ends were cut back, 2 bases at V and 4 bases at J, with 7 bases in the middle. The CDR3 has 13 residues. The V gene's germline CDR1 is MNHEY and CDR2 SMNVEV (reference sequence).

The chain uses TRBV7-4 and TRBJ1-3; TRBD1 is a possible D gene (5 bases). This CDR3 comprises 10 residues. V lost 6 bases to trimming and J lost 16 bases, with 13 bases between them. CDR1 is SGHVT, CDR2 SQSDAQ, per germline. The CDR3 DNA follows: TGTGCCAGCAGGTCCGGGACGTACTATTTT. Translated, it gives CASRSGTYYF.

This clonotype was seen ten or more times. The rearrangement joins TRBV4-1 to TRBJ2-7; no firm D call. Germline CDR1 and CDR2: MGHRA and YSYEKL. The CDR3 is 16 amino acids. V was clipped by 1 base and J by 1 base, with 14 bases between them. CDR3 sequence reads: CASSQGAVELSYEQYF. CDR3 coding DNA: TGCGCCAGCAGCCAAGGGGCAGTGGAGCTATCCTACGAGCAGTACTTC.

The rearrangement uses TRBV12-3 or TRBV12-4 and TRBJ1-5; 9 bases align to TRBD1. There are 16 residues in the CDR3. V was pared by 6 bases and J by 3 bases, with 9 bases of the junction left unmatched. The DNA of the CDR3 is TGTGCCAGCAGGAGAGGACAGGGGAACCTCAATCAGCCCCAGCATTTT. It translates to CASRRGQGNLNQPQHF.

V and J are TRBV20-1 and TRBJ2-2, with a weak D call TRBD2 (5 bases). CDR3 length: 13 residues. Trimming cost V 6 bases and J 4 bases, with 12 bases left between them. Germline CDR1 is DFQATT and CDR2 is SNEGSKA (reference sequence). CDR3: CSAQGLTTGELFF. The CDR3 bases are TGCAGTGCCCAAGGACTCACCACCGGGGAGCTGTTTTTT.

A single count supports this clonotype. The gene calls are TRBV20-1 and TRBJ2-3; D may be TRBD2 (5 bases). With 3 bases removed from V and 5 bases from J, the gap between germline ends came to 12 bases. The V gene's germline CDR1 is DFQATT and CDR2 SNEGSKA (reference sequence). CDR3 length equals 13 residues. The CDR3, as DNA: TGCAGTGCTAGCCCCGCGGGCGTAGATACGCAGTATTTT. Amino acids: CSASPAGVDTQYF.

J is TRBJ2-7 and V is TRBV13; 9 bases are shared with TRBD1. The V and J ends lost 3 bases and 4 bases, in that order; junction bases with no gene match: 1. The germline CDR1 and CDR2 sequences are PRHDT and FYEKMQ (reference sequence). The CDR3 is 13 residues long. The CDR3 here is CASSFDRGYEQYF. The CDR3 DNA sequence: TGTGCCAGCAGCTTCGACAGGGGGTACGAGCAGTACTTC.

The gene calls are TRBV7-2 and TRBJ1-6; TRBD1 agrees at 9 bases. The CDR3 extends over 15 amino acids. Unmatched junction bases numbered 7, after V lost 5 bases and J lost 8 bases. The germline gives CDR1 SGHTA, CDR2 FQGNSA. CDR3 nucleotide sequence: TGTGCCAGCAGCGCAGGGACAGGGACTGATTCACCCCTCCACTTT. It yields the protein CASSAGTGTDSPLHF.

On this clonotype itself: Given a much more abundant clone one base away, this may be a read error. The V and J genes are TRBV28 and TRBJ2-5, with D perhaps matching TRBD1 or TRBD2 (5 bases each). The V gene's germline CDR1 is MDHEN and CDR2 SYDVKM. Deletions cut 2 bases from V and 5 bases from J, with 15 bases between. The CDR3 consists of 15 residues. The chain's CDR3 is CASSLRGRAGETQYF. The CDR3 bases are TGTGCCAGCAGTTTACGGGGACGAGCAGGGGAGACCCAGTACTTC.

Many counts were recorded for this clonotype. V gene TRBV20-1 combines with J gene TRBJ2-5; 9 bases are a match to TRBD2. This CDR3 is 16 amino acids long. Germline-derived CDR1 and CDR2 are DFQATT and SNEGSKA (reference sequence). The V gene end was trimmed by 0 bases and the J gene end by 1 base; junction bases not matched to a gene: 6. CDR3 region: CSARDDLREGQETQYF. The CDR3 nucleotides are TGCAGTGCTAGAGATGATTTGCGGGAGGGCCAAGAGACCCAGTACTTC.

This clonotype was seen at least ten times. The V call is TRBV27, the J call TRBJ1-2; TRBD1 matches 9 bases. CDR3 size: 14 residues. Germline CDR1 is MNHEY and CDR2 is SMNVEV (reference sequence). Losses at the gene ends were 6 bases for V and 3 bases for J; bases not matched to a gene: 5. The CDR3 region is CASRLTGGDYGYTF. The CDR3 DNA sequence: TGTGCCAGCAGGCTAACAGGGGGCGACTATGGCTACACCTTC.

V usage is TRBV6-1 and J usage is TRBJ1-1; no definite D call. The CDR3 runs 12 residues. Per germline, CDR1 MNHNS and CDR2 SASEGT. The CDR3 here is CASVGLYTEAFF. CDR3 nucleotides: TGTGCAAGCGTAGGGCTGTACACTGAAGCTTTCTTT.

This rearrangement joins TRBV10-1 to TRBJ2-2, with D possibly being TRBD1 (6 bases). Germline assignment: CDR1 WNHNN and CDR2 SYGVQD (reference sequence). The CDR3 is 14 residues long. V lost 3 bases, J lost 5 bases, and 10 bases lay in between. CDR3 nucleotide sequence: TGCGCCAGCAGTGAACAGGGTAGAACCGGGGAGCTGTTTTTT. The encoded protein is CASSEQGRTGELFF.

In this sample, this clonotype turned up many times. A single base separates this from a much larger clone, so it may be a read error. V and J are TRBV6-1 and TRBJ2-7; possible D gene TRBD1, 5 bases. The germline gives CDR1 MNHNS, CDR2 SASEGT. The ends were cut back, 9 bases at V and 2 bases at J, with 20 bases in the middle. This CDR3 comprises 15 residues. CDR3 DNA: TGTGCCAGGGGGCACGAGCGAGCTACCGCCTACGAGCAGTACTTC. Translation gives CARGHERATAYEQYF.

This clonotype is labeled medium-sized. The chain is built from TRBV7-2 and TRBJ1-1, with TRBD1 matching 7 bases. The CDR3 spans 14 residues. V was clipped by 5 bases and J by 8 bases; unmatched bases: 11. Germline-derived CDR1 and CDR2 are SGHTA and FQGNSA. For the CDR3, the DNA is TGTGCCAGCAGCCCAGCGAGCAGGGGGTACGAAGCTTTCTTT. Its protein product is CASSPASRGYEAFF.

This chain links TRBV20-1 with TRBJ2-7; TRBD1 matches 7 bases. CDR1 is DFQATT and CDR2 is SNEGSKA in the germline V gene (reference sequence). V trimming: 0 bases; J trimming: 4 bases; junction bases outside the gene matches: 6. The CDR3 spans 14 residues. CDR3 loop: CSARDTGATYEQYF. The CDR3 coding sequence is TGCAGTGCTAGAGATACAGGGGCGACTTACGAGCAGTACTTC.

This CDR3 reads CASSPQGGLMNEQFF. CDR3 DNA sequence: TGTGCCAGCTCACCGCAGGGGGGATTGATGAATGAGCAGTTCTTC. This sequence joins TRBV18 and TRBJ2-1; D possibly corresponds to TRBD1 (7 bases). This CDR3 contains 15 residues. Germline V gene sequence: CDR1 KGHSH, CDR2 LQKENI. The V gene lost 3 bases and the J gene lost 7 bases, with 16 bases spanning the gap.

In its sample, this clonotype is medium-sized. This rearrangement joins TRBV7-9 to TRBJ2-5; D is unclear. Trimming removed 1 base at V and 5 bases at J, with 11 bases between. In germline, CDR1 is SEHNR, CDR2 FQNEAQ (reference sequence). The CDR3 spans 14 residues. The CDR3 sequence is CASSLVVARETQYF. The CDR3 DNA sequence: TGTGCCAGCAGCTTAGTCGTGGCTAGGGAGACCCAGTACTTC. The entire variable domain, with the rest obtained from reference TRBV7-9 and TRBJ2-5, is as follows: DTGVSQNPRHKITKRGQNVTFRCDPISEHNRLYWYRQTLGQGPEFLTYFQNEAQLEKSRLLSDRFSAERPKGSFSTLEIQRTEQGDSAMYLCASSLVVARETQYFGPGTRLLVL.

In this sample, this clonotype turned up many times. V and J are TRBV2 and TRBJ2-3; 13 bases align to TRBD2. The CDR3 sequence is 15 residues long. Germline V gives CDR1 SNHLY, CDR2 FYNNEI. V gave up 4 bases and J gave up 4 bases; unmatched junction bases: 2. CDR3 sequence: CASSGTSGGSDTQYF. The CDR3 DNA follows: TGTGCCAGCAGTGGGACTAGCGGGGGATCAGATACGCAGTATTTT.

This clonotype is categorized as medium-sized. CDR3 in DNA: TGTGCCACCAAGGACAGGGGATTGAGTGAGCAGTTCTTC. Its protein is CATKDRGLSEQFF. This chain connects TRBV24-1 to TRBJ2-1; 9 bases agree with TRBD1. The CDR3 loop spans 13 amino acids. V was clipped by 8 bases and J by 9 bases; unmatched bases: 7. The germline gives CDR1 KGHDR, CDR2 SFDVKD.

In its sample, this clonotype is medium-sized. The rearrangement joins TRBV20-1 to TRBJ2-5; D is possibly TRBD1 (7 bases). Trimming shortened V by 6 bases and J by 2 bases, and 16 bases separated the two germline ends. The CDR3 has 14 amino acids. Germline values: CDR1 DFQATT, CDR2 SNEGSKA (reference sequence). The CDR3 DNA reads as TGCAGTGCCCGGACAGGAGGGATTCAAGAGACCCAGTACTTC. Translating gives CSARTGGIQETQYF.